This record concerns one T cell receptor beta chain sequence. What it recognizes is unknown. This record comes from a study of cytomegalovirus exposure and HLA in healthy donors. Overall study: Within the Caucasian-associated ancestry cluster were around 81% of the 350 to 400 genotyped donors.

Study outcomes and limitations: The study had only CMV serostatus as immune exposure information.

Losses at the gene ends were 6 bases for V and 4 bases for J; bases not matched to a gene: 10. Germline V CDR1 and CDR2: SNHLY, FYNNEI. There are 17 residues in the CDR3. PCR primers comprised 60 Vbeta and 13 Jbeta primers. Clones were sequenced by immunoSEQ multiplex PCR, and TCRdb holds only the in-frame ones, with some missing. The sample includes roughly 110,000 clones, about three quarters seen only once; the top ten take 10% to 15%. The specimen sequenced was PBMCs. The rearrangement joins TRBV2 to TRBJ2-2, with 11 bases that match TRBD2. This receptor was obtained from a woman aged 40 to 50 in good health and CMV-seropositive. CDR3 bases: TGTGCCAGCAGGGAACTAGCGGGGGTTTTGAGCACCGGGGAGCTGTTTTTT. Amino acids: CASRELAGVLSTGELFF.